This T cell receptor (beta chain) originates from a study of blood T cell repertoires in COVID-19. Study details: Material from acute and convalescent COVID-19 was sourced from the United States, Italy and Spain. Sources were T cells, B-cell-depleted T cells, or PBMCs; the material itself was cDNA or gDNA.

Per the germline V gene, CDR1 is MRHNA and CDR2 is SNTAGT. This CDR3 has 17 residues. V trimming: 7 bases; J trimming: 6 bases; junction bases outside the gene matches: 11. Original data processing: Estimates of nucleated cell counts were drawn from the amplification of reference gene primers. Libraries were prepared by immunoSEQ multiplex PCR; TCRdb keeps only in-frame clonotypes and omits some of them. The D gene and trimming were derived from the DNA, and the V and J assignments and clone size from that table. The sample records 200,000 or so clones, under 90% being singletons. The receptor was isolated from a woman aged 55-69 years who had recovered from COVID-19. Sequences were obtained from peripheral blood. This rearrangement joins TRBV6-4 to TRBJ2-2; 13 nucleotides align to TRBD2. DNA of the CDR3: TGTGCCAGCACTCAGACTAGCGGGGGGCCGGGCTCCGGGGAGCTGTTTTTT. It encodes CASTQTSGGPGSGELFF.